This is a list of T cell receptor beta chains from one sample in a study of cytomegalovirus exposure and HLA in healthy donors. The assay was immunoSEQ multiplex PCR, and TCRdb's table has in-frame clones only and misses some. The sample lists around 100,000 clones; around 68% were seen once. The sequencing sample was made of PBMCs. These receptors came from a human donor in good health. Both conserved end residues are part of each CDR3. The D gene is left open where the match is weak.

v_call: TRBV10-1
j_call: TRBJ1-1
d_call: NA
cdr3_length: 13
cdr3_aa: CASRAQKNTEAFF

v_call: TRBV5-4
j_call: TRBJ1-3
d_call: TRBD1
cdr3_length: 15
cdr3_aa: CASSPDRGSGNTIYF

v_call: TRBV5-6
j_call: TRBJ2-5
d_call: NA
cdr3_length: 14
cdr3_aa: CASSLTGDQETQYF

v_call: TRBV23-1
j_call: TRBJ1-5
d_call: NA
cdr3_length: 13
cdr3_aa: CASGLPWSQPQHF

v_call: TRBV15
j_call: TRBJ2-7
d_call: TRBD1
cdr3_length: 14
cdr3_aa: CATSGGQGAYEQYF

v_call: TRBV6-1
j_call: TRBJ1-1
d_call: NA
cdr3_length: 13
cdr3_aa: CASSEGASVVAFF

v_call: TRBV19
j_call: TRBJ1-5
d_call: NA
cdr3_length: 15
cdr3_aa: CASSETGGGNQPQHF

v_call: TRBV2
j_call: TRBJ2-2
d_call: TRBD1
cdr3_length: 16
cdr3_aa: CASIAPRDRPTGELFF

v_call: TRBV2
j_call: NA
d_call: NA
cdr3_length: 13
cdr3_aa: CASSETVSYEQYF

v_call: TRBV10-3
j_call: TRBJ2-1
d_call: TRBD2
cdr3_length: 17
cdr3_aa: CAISEDGKAGVLVEQFF

v_call: TRBV2
j_call: TRBJ1-5
d_call: NA
cdr3_length: 15
cdr3_aa: CTSSAVLPRNQPQHF